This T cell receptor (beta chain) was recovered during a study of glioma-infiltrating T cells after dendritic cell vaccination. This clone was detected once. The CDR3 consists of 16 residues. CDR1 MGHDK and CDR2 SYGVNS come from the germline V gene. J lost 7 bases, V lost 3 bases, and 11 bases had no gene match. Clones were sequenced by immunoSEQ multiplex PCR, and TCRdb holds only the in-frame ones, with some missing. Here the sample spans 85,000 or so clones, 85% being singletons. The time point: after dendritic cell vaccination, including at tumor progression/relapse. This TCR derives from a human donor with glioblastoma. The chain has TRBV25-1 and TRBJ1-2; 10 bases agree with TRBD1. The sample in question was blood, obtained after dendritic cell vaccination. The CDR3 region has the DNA TGTGCCAGCAGTGATCCAGGACAGGGGGTAAATCGTGGCTACACCTTC. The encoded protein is CASSDPGQGVNRGYTF.